A single sample is the source of the 15 T cell receptor beta chains below, sequenced in a study. TCRdb itself ran the RT-PCR reads through MiXCR, one entry per CDR3 protein. The sample yields fewer than 800,000 distinct CDR3 sequences, 14% seen once. Specimen: memory CD4+ T cells from blood. The receptors originated from a female donor in good health, serving as a healthy control.

V gene TRBV6-5 combines with J gene TRBJ2-2, with 7 bases matching TRBD1. This CDR3 has 17 amino acids. CDR1 MNHEY and CDR2 SVGAGI come from the germline V gene. With 8 bases clipped from V and 4 bases from J, the junction kept 16 bases outside the gene matches. This chain's CDR3 is CASHEGQHKRGTGELFF. CDR3 in DNA: TGTGCCAGCCACGAGGGACAGCACAAGCGCGGCACCGGGGAGCTGTTTTTT.

This clonotype was observed a few times. This chain joins TRBV20-1 and TRBJ2-3, with D perhaps matching TRBD1 (6 bases). This CDR3 region has 11 residues. In germline, CDR1 is DFQATT, CDR2 SNEGSKA (reference sequence). The CDR3 spells CNPGATDTQYF. For the CDR3, the DNA is TGCAATCCAGGGGCCACAGATACGCAGTATTTT.

For this clonotype: A read error is possible here, since a much larger clone lies one base away. The chain links TRBV25-1 to TRBJ1-1, with D unclear. V was trimmed by 7 bases and J by 0 bases, leaving 3 bases between them. The CDR3 contains 11 residues. The germline CDR1 and CDR2 sequences are MGHDK and SYGVNS. CDR3 nucleotides: TGTGCCAGCAAGGTGAACACTGAAGCTTTCTTT. Residues: CASKVNTEAFF.

The V gene is TRBV5-1, the J gene TRBJ1-1; D is unresolved. Germline CDR1 reads SGHRS; CDR2 reads YFSETQ. V was cut by 1 base and J by 1 base, with 8 bases left in between. The CDR3 consists of 14 residues. The CDR3 coding sequence is TGCGCCAGCAGCTTGTCGTCTGCGAACACTGAAGCTTTCTTT. Its translation: CASSLSSANTEAFF.

The chain is built from TRBV12-3 or TRBV12-4 and TRBJ1-1; TRBD1 matches 8 bases. The length of the CDR3 is 13 residues. The J segment lost 11 bases and the V segment lost 8 bases, leaving 13 bases of the junction unmatched. CDR3 nucleotide sequence: TGTGCCAGCGAAAAGGGACAGGCGTTGGGTGCTTTCTTT. Protein sequence: CASEKGQALGAFF.

This clonotype was recorded many times. The V and J genes are TRBV20-1 and TRBJ2-1; 8 nucleotides align to TRBD2. Germline V CDR1 and CDR2: DFQATT, SNEGSKA (reference sequence). This CDR3 comprises 17 residues. J lost 0 bases, V lost 6 bases, and 13 bases had no gene match. The CDR3 nucleotides are TGCAGTGCCGCCGGGGGTGGGAGCGGGAGCTCCTACAATGAGCAGTTCTTC. Its translation: CSAAGGGSGSSYNEQFF.

This clonotype was seen a handful of times. The chain has TRBV5-1 and TRBJ1-1; TRBD1 aligns across 7 bases. This CDR3 has 15 amino acids. With 1 base clipped from V and 3 bases from J, the junction kept 6 bases outside the gene matches. The germline CDR1 and CDR2 sequences are SGHRS and YFSETQ. In DNA, the CDR3 is TGCGCCAGCAGCTTGTATGGGACAGCGGACACTGAAGCTTTCTTT. It yields the protein CASSLYGTADTEAFF.

This rearrangement joins TRBV30 to TRBJ1-1, with D perhaps TRBD1 (5 bases). Germline assignment: CDR1 GTSNPN and CDR2 SVGIG (reference sequence). There are 14 residues in the CDR3. The V and J ends lost 3 bases and 1 base respectively, with 12 bases between them. The CDR3 region is CAWRGDSTNTEAFF. For the CDR3, the DNA is TGTGCCTGGAGGGGGGATTCGACGAACACTGAAGCTTTCTTT. Combining the CDR3 with reference TRBV30 and TRBJ1-1 gives the whole variable domain SQTIHQWPATLVQPVGSPLSLECTVEGTSNPNLYWYRQAAGRGLQLLFYSVGIGQISSEVPQNLSASRPQDRQFILSSKKLLLSDSGFYLCAWRGDSTNTEAFFGQGTRLTVV.

In DNA form, the CDR3 reads TGTGCCAGCAGCGTAGCGGCTACAGGCCACCAAGAGACCCAGTACTTC. Encoded protein: CASSVAATGHQETQYF. The V call is TRBV9, the J call TRBJ2-5; perhaps TRBD1 as D (5 bases). The CDR3 length is 16 residues. The germline V gene encodes CDR1 SGDLS and CDR2 YYNGEE. V was cut by 0 bases and J by 0 bases, with 12 bases left in between.

The chain has TRBV11-2 and TRBJ1-2; TRBD1 matches 9 bases. Germline V gene lookup returns CDR1 SGHAT and CDR2 FQNNGV. The CDR3 loop spans 13 amino acids. J gave up 8 bases and V 4 bases, and 5 bases lay outside the gene matches. DNA for the CDR3: TGTGCCAGCAGCTGGGGGGACAGGGACGGCTACACCTTC. This gives the protein CASSWGDRDGYTF.

CDR3 in DNA: TGTGCCAGCAGCCCGACCGCGGGGTACCAAGAGACCCAGTACTTC. It yields the protein CASSPTAGYQETQYF. The chain recombines TRBV7-8 with TRBJ2-5; perhaps TRBD2 as D (6 bases). V was pared by 5 bases and J by 0 bases, with 13 bases between. The CDR3 has 15 amino acids. Germline CDR1 and CDR2: SGHVS and FQNEAQ.

The table lists this clonotype with a few counts. The chain carries TRBV10-3 and TRBJ1-5; TRBD1 matches 12 bases. This CDR3 is 14 amino acids long. The germline CDR1 and CDR2 sequences are ENHRY and SYGVKD. Unmatched junction bases numbered 2, after V lost 6 bases and J lost 5 bases. The CDR3 reads CAIRGQGAHQPQHF. The CDR3, as DNA: TGTGCCATCAGGGGACAGGGGGCACATCAGCCCCAGCATTTT.

This clonotype was picked up a small number of times. The chain combines TRBV10-3 with TRBJ1-1; D unresolved. The CDR3 loop spans 17 amino acids. The V gene's germline CDR1 is ENHRY and CDR2 SYGVKD. The germline V and J ends were trimmed by 6 bases and 2 bases, with 22 bases remaining between them. CDR3 protein: CAISVEPTRRKNTEAFF. The DNA for the CDR3 is TGTGCCATCAGCGTCGAGCCGACACGGCGGAAAAACACTGAAGCTTTCTTT.

The chain joins TRBV27 to TRBJ2-2; 7 bases are a match to TRBD2. The length of the CDR3 is 17 residues. Per germline, CDR1 MNHEY and CDR2 SMNVEV (reference sequence). Unmatched junction bases numbered 11, after V lost 3 bases and J lost 4 bases. The CDR3 nucleotides read TGTGCCAGCAGTTTCGGGGGAGGGGAGGGAGTCACCGGGGAGCTGTTTTTT. This sequence encodes CASSFGGGEGVTGELFF.

V and J are TRBV7-2 and TRBJ1-1, with 9 bases aligning to TRBD1. The V segment lost 5 bases and the J segment 2 bases; nucleotides outside the gene matches: 12. The CDR3 has 17 residues. From germline, CDR1 is SGHTA and CDR2 FQGNSA. Here the CDR3 reads CASSIGTGMLVNTEAFF. DNA of the CDR3: TGTGCCAGCAGCATCGGGACAGGGATGTTAGTAAACACTGAAGCTTTCTTT.